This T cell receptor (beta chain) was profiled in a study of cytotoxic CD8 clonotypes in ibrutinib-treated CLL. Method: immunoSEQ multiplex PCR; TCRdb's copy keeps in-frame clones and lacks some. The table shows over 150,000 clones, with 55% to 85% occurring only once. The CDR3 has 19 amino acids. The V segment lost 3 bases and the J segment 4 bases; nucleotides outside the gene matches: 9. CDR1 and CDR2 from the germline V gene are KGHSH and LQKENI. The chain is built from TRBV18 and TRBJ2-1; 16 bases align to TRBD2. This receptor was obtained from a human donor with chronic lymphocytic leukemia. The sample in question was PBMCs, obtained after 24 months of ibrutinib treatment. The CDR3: CASSPPGLAGGPIYNEQFF. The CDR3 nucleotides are TGTGCCAGCTCACCGCCGGGACTAGCGGGAGGGCCAATTTACAATGAGCAGTTCTTC.